This T cell receptor beta chain was identified during a study of T-cell reconstitution after alpha-beta-depleted transplantation in children. Study results and limitations: By one year post-transplant, T-cell counts and diversity largely arose from T cells that were newly produced. Some patients' high day-60 TCRbeta diversity was traced to surviving recipient T cells and thymic progenitors. Reported findings indicate that, about two months after transplant, alpha-beta T cells came from several hundred expanded clones, which were derived from non-depleted graft cells.

This clonotype was seen only a few times. Its antigen is still unknown. Unique molecular identifiers were built into the TCRbeta library. TCRdb independently ran MiXCR on the PCR reads; one entry per CDR3 protein. In the table there are some 300,000 distinct CDR3 sequences, over 7% of which are singletons. The source of this sequence is a female patient aged 2-9 years who had a stem cell transplant for Fanconi anemia, so the T cells may come from the graft donor. The source was peripheral blood, collected 360 days after TCRalphabeta/CD19-depleted stem cell transplant.

CDR3 bases: TGTGCCAGCAGTTTAAGGGTTGGGGCTGATTCACCCCTCCACTTT. Translation: CASSLRVGADSPLHF. The chain employs TRBV28 and TRBJ1-6; tentative D call: TRBD1 (5 bases). Trimming took 2 bases from V and 8 from J, leaving 13 bases between them. Germline V gene data show CDR1 as MDHEN and CDR2 as SYDVKM. CDR3 length equals 15 residues.